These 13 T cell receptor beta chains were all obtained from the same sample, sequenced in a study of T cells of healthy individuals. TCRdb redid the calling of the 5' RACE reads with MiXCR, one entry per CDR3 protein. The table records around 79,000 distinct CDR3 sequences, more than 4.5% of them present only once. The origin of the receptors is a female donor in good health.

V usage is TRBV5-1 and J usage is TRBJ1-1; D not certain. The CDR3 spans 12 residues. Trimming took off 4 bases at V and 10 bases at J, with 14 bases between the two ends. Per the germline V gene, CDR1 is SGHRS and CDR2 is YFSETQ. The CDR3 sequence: CASSLEGSSAFF. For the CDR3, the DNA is TGCGCCAGCAGCCTGGAGGGCAGCTCAGCTTTCTTT.

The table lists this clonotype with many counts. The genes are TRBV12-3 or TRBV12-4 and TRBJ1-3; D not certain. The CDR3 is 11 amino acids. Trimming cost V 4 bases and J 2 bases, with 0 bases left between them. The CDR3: CASSSGNTIYF. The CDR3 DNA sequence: TGTGCCAGCAGTTCTGGAAACACCATATATTTT.

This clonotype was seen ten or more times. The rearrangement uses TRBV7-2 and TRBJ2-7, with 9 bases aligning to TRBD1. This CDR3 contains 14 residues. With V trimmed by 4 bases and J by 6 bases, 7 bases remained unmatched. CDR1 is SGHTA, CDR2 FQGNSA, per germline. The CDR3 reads CASSSQGAGGEQYF. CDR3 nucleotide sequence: TGTGCCAGCAGCTCACAGGGGGCAGGAGGCGAGCAGTACTTC.

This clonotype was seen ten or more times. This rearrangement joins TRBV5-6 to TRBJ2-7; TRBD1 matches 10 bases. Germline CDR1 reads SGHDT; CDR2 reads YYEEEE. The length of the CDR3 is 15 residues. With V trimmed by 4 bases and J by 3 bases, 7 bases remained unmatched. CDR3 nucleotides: TGTGCCAGCAGCACCTGGGACAGGGGTGACTACGAGCAGTACTTC. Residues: CASSTWDRGDYEQYF.

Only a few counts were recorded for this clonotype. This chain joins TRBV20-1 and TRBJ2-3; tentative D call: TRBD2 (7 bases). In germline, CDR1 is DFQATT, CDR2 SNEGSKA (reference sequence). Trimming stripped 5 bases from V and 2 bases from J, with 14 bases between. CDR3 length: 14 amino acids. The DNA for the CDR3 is TGCAGTGCTTTTGGGGGGGGCCTCACAGATACGCAGTATTTT. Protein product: CSAFGGGLTDTQYF.

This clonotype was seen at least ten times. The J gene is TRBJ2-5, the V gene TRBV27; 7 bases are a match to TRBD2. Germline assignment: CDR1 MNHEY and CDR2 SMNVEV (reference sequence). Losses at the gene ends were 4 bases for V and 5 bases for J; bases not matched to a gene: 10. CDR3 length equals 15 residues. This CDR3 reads CASSSWGGGSETQYF. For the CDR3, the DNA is TGTGCCAGCAGTTCTTGGGGCGGGGGTTCGGAGACCCAGTACTTC.

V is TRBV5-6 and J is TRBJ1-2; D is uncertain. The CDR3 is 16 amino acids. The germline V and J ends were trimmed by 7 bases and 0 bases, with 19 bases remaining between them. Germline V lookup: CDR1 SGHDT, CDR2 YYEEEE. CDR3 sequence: CASGSLRSSPNYGYTF. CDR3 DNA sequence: TGTGCCAGCGGCTCCCTTCGAAGCTCGCCTAACTATGGCTACACCTTC.

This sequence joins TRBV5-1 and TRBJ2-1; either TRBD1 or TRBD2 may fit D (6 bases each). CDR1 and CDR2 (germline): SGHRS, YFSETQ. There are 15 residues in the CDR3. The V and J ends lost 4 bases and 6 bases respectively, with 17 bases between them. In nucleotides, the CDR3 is TGCGCCAGCAGCGTATATGAGGGGGGCATCAATGAGCAGTTCTTC. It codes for CASSVYEGGINEQFF.

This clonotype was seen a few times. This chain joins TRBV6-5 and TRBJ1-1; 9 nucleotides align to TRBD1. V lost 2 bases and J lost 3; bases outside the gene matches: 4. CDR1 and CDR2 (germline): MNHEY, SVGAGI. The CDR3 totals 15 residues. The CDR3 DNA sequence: TGTGCCAGCAGTTACGGGACAGGGAGGGACACTGAAGCTTTCTTT. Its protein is CASSYGTGRDTEAFF.

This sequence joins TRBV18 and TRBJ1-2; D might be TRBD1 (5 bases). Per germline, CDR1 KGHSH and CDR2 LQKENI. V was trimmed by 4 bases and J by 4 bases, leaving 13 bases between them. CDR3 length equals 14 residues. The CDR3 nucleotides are TGTGCCAGCTCACTAGCGACAGACACCTATGGCTACACCTTC. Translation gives CASSLATDTYGYTF.

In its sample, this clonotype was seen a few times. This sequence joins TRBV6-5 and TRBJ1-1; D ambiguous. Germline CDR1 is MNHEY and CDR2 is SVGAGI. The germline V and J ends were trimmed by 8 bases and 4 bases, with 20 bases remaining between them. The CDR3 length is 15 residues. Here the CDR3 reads CASGARGDYGTEAFF. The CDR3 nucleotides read TGTGCCAGCGGTGCCCGGGGAGATTACGGCACTGAAGCTTTCTTT.

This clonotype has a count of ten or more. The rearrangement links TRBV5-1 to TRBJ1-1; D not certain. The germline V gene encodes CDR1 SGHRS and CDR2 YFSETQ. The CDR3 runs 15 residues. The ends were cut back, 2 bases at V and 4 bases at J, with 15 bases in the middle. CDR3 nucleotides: TGCGCCAGCAGCTTTTTTGGAGGGAAAGGCACTGAAGCTTTCTTT. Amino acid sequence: CASSFFGGKGTEAFF.

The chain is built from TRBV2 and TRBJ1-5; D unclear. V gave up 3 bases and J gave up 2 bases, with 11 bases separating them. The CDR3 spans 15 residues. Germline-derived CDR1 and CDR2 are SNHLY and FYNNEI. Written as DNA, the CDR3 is TGTGCCAGCAGTGATAGGGTCGGGGGCAATCAGCCCCAGCATTTT. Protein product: CASSDRVGGNQPQHF.